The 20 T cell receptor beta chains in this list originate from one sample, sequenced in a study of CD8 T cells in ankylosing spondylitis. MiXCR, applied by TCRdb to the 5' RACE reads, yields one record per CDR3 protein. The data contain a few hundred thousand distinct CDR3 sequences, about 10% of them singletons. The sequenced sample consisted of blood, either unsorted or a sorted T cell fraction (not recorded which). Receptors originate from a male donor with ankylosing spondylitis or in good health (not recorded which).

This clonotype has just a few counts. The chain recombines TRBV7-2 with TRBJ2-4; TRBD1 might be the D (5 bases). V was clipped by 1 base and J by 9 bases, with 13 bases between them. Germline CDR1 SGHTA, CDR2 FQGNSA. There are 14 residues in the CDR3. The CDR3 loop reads CASSLGQGEVIQYF. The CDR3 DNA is TGTGCCAGCAGCTTAGGGCAGGGTGAGGTCATTCAGTACTTC.

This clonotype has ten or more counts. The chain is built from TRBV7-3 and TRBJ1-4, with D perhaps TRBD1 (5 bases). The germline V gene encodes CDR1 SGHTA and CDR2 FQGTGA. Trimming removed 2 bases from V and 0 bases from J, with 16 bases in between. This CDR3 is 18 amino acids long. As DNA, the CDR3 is TGTGCCAGCAGCTTAGGGGGGAAGGGGCGAGCAACTAATGAAAAACTGTTTTTT. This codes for CASSLGGKGRATNEKLFF.

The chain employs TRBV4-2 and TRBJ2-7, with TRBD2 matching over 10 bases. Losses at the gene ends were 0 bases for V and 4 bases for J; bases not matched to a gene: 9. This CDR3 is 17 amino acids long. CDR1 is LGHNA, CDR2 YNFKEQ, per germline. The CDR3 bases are TGTGCCAGCAGCCAAGAGGAAGGTACTAGCGGGGTGTACGAGCAGTACTTC. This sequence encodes CASSQEEGTSGVYEQYF.

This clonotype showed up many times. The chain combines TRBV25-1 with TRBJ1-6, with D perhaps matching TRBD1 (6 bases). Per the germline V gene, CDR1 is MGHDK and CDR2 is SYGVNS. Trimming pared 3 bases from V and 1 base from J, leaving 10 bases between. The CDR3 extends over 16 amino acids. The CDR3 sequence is CASSDRRGSYNSPLHF. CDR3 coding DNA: TGTGCCAGCAGTGATCGTAGGGGGTCCTATAATTCACCCCTCCACTTT.

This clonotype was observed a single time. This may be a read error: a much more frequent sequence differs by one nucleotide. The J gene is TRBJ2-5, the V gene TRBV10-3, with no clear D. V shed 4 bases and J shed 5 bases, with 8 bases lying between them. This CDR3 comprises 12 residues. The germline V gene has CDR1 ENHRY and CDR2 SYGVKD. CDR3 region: CAISASLETQYF. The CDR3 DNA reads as TGTGCCATCAGTGCGAGTCTGGAGACCCAGTACTTC.

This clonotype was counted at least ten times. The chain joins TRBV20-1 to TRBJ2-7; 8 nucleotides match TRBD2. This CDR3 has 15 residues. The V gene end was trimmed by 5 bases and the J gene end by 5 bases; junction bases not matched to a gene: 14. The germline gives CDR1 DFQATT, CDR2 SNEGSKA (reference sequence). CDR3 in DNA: TGCAGTGCTCCTCCGGGACTAGTGGTCTGGGACGAGCAGTACTTC. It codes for CSAPPGLVVWDEQYF.

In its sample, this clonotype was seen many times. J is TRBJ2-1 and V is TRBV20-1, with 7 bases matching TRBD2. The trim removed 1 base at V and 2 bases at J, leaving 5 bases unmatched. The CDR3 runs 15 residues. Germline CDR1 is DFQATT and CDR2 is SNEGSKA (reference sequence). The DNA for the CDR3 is TGCAGTGCTAGAGGGGGTCTAGCGGCCTACAATGAGCAGTTCTTC. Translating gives CSARGGLAAYNEQFF.

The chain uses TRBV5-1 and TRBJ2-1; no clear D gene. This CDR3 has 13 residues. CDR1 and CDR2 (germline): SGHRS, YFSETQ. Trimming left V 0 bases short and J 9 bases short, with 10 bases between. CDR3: CASSLDSSGEQFF. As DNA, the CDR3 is TGCGCCAGCAGCTTGGATTCCTCTGGTGAGCAGTTCTTC. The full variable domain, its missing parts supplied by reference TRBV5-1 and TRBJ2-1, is KAGVTQTPRYLIKTRGQQVTLSCSPISGHRSVSWYQQTPGQGLQFLFEYFSETQRNKGNFPGRFSGRQFSNSRSEMNVSTLELGDSALYLCASSLDSSGEQFFGPGTRLTVL.

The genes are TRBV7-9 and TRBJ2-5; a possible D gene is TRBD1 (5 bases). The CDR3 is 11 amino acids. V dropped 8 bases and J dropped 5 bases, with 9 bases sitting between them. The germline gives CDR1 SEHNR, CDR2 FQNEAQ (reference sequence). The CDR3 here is CASEGAETQYF. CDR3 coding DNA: TGTGCCAGCGAAGGGGCGGAGACCCAGTACTTC.

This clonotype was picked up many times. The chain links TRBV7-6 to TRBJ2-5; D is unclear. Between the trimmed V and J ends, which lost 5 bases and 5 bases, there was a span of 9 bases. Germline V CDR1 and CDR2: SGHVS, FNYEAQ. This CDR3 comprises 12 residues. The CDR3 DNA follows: TGTGCCAGCAGCGCAAGCTCGGAGACCCAGTACTTC. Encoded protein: CASSASSETQYF.

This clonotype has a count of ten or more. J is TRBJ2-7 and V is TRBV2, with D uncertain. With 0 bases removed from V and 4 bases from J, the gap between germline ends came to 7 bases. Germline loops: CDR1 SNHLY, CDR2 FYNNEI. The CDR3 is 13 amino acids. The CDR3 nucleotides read TGTGCCAGCAGTGAAGCGCTTCGATACGAGCAGTACTTC. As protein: CASSEALRYEQYF.

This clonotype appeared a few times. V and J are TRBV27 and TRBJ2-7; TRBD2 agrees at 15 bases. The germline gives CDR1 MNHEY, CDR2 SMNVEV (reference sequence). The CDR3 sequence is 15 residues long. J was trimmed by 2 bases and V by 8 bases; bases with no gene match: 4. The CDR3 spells CASGTSGRSTYEQYF. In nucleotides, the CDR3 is TGTGCCAGCGGGACTAGCGGGAGGTCTACCTACGAGCAGTACTTC.

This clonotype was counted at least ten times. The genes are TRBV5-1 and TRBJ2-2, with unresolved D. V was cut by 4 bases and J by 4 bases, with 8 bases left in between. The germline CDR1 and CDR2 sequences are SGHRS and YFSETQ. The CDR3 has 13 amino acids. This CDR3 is CASSGPGTGELFF. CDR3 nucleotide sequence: TGCGCCAGCAGCGGCCCGGGCACCGGGGAGCTGTTTTTT.

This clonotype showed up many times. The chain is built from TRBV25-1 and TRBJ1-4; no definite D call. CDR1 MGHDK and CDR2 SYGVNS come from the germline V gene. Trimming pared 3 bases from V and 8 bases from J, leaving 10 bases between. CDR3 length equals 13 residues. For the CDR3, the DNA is TGTGCCAGCAGTGAGGTGCCGGGGGAAAAACTGTTTTTT. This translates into CASSEVPGEKLFF.

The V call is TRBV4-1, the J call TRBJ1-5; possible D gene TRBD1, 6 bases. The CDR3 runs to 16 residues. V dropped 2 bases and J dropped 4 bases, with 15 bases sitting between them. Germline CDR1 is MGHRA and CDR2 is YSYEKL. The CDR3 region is CASSQWEDTGNQPQHF. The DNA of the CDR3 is TGCGCCAGCAGCCAATGGGAGGATACAGGGAATCAGCCCCAGCATTTT.

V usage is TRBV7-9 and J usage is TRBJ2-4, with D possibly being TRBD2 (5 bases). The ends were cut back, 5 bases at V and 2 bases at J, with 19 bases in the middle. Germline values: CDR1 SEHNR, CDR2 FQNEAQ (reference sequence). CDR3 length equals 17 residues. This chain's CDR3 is CASSRPMRAGTKNIQYF. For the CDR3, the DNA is TGTGCCAGCAGCCGTCCTATGCGGGCTGGGACCAAAAACATTCAGTACTTC.

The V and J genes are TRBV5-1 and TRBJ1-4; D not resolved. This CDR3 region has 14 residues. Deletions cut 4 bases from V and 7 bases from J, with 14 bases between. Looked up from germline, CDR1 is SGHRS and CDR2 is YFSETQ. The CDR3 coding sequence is TGCGCCAGCAGCCGGGGTGAGGAGGGTGAAAAACTGTTTTTT. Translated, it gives CASSRGEEGEKLFF.

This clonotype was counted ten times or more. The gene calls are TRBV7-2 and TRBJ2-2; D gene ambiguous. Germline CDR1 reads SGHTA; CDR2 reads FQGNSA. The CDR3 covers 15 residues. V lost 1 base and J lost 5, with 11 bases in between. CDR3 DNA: TGTGCCAGCAGCTTAGTAGTAGTAGGGACCGGGGAGCTGTTTTTT. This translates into CASSLVVVGTGELFF.

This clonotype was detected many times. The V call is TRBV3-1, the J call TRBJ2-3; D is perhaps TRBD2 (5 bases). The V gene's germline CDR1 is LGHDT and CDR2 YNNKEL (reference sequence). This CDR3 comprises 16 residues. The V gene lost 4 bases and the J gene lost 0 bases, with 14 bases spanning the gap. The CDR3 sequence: CASSLPTTLSTDTQYF. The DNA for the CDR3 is TGTGCCAGCAGCCTTCCGACTACCCTGAGCACAGATACGCAGTATTTT.

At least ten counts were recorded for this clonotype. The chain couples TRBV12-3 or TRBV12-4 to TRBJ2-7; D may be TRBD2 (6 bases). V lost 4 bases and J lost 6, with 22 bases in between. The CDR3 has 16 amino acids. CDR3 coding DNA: TGTGCCAGCAGTTCCCTAGGGACTGGGAATGGAGGCGAGCAGTACTTC. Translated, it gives CASSSLGTGNGGEQYF.